A selection of T cell receptor beta chains follows, all from one sample in a study of vaccination effects on CD4 cells after COVID-19. Sequencing used immunoSEQ multiplex PCR; TCRdb keeps in-frame clones, though not all of them. The sample includes over 45,000 clones, roughly 80% seen only once; the top ten take approximately 3%. No cognate antigen is known for these TCRs. The sample was CD4+ T cells from PBMCs cultured without peptide, taken before COVID-19 vaccination. These receptor sequences come from a human donor who received a COVID-19 vaccine. CDR3s include the opening cysteine and the closing phenylalanine or tryptophan. A D gene is named only where the DNA matches it firmly. The size entry is marked missing in some rows and otherwise reads once, few, many or a size class.

v_call	d_call	j_call	clone_size	cdr3_aa	cdr3_nt
TRBV5-1	TRBD2	TRBJ2-3	.	CASSDPGGRTDTQYF	TGCGCCAGCAGCGACCCGGGGGGTAGGACAGATACGCAGTATTTT
TRBV2	.	TRBJ2-1	.	CASGRDSSSYNEQFF	TGTGCCAGCGGCCGGGACTCTAGCTCCTACAATGAGCAGTTCTTC
TRBV19	TRBD1	TRBJ1-4	.	CASSSRTGLNEKLFF	TGTGCCAGTAGTAGTCGGACAGGACTTAATGAAAAACTGTTTTTT
TRBV5-6	.	TRBJ2-3	few	CASSLWRDTQYF	TGTGCCAGCAGCTTATGGCGGGATACGCAGTATTTT
TRBV13	TRBD1	TRBJ1-1	.	CASSARQGRGTEAFF	TGTGCCAGCAGCGCCAGACAGGGGAGAGGGACTGAAGCTTTCTTT
TRBV7-2	TRBD2	TRBJ2-3	.	CASSLVPTSGGIADTQYF	TGTGCCAGCAGCTTAGTTCCGACTAGCGGGGGGATAGCAGATACGCAGTATTTT
TRBV24-1	.	TRBJ1-1	.	CATSDSDTEAFF	TGTGCCACCAGTGATTCCGACACTGAAGCTTTCTTT
TRBV24-1	.	TRBJ2-3	few	CATSGRNTLTDTQYF	TGTGCCACCAGTGGTCGGAACACGCTCACAGATACGCAGTATTTT
TRBV2	TRBD1	TRBJ1-1	few	CASKPTGTGGEAFF	TGTGCCAGCAAGCCAACCGGGACAGGGGGTGAAGCTTTCTTT
TRBV19	TRBD1	TRBJ1-5	.	CASTLGGTGFNGRQPQHF	TGTGCCAGTACCTTGGGTGGGACAGGGTTTAATGGACGGCAGCCCCAGCATTTT
TRBV30	.	TRBJ2-1	.	CAWRRYNEQFF	TGTGCCTGGAGGCGCTACAATGAGCAGTTCTTC
TRBV4-2	.	TRBJ2-3	.	CASSQDAHTDTQYF	TGTGCCAGCAGCCAAGACGCTCACACAGATACGCAGTATTTT
TRBV9	.	TRBJ2-2	.	CASSVVGALNTGELFF	TGTGCCAGCAGCGTAGTAGGGGCACTAAACACCGGGGAGCTGTTTTTT
TRBV6-6	.	TRBJ2-2	few	CASSLSPGNTGELFF	TGTGCCAGCAGTCTAAGTCCGGGGAACACCGGGGAGCTGTTTTTT
TRBV19	.	TRBJ2-3	.	CASTIGGRSVNAQYF	TGTGCCAGTACCATAGGGGGGAGAAGCGTCAACGCGCAGTATTTT
TRBV7-9	.	TRBJ2-5	.	CASSSTQQTQYF	TGTGCCAGCAGCTCGACCCAACAGACCCAGTACTTC
TRBV28	TRBD1	TRBJ1-5	.	CASSSKGQVFRPQHF	TGTGCCAGCAGTTCCAAAGGACAGGTCTTTCGTCCCCAGCATTTT
TRBV6-5	.	TRBJ1-5	.	CASNGDNSNQPQHF	TGTGCCAGCAACGGTGATAATAGCAATCAGCCCCAGCATTTT
TRBV7-2	.	TRBJ2-5	.	CASSLGGGKETQYF	TGTGCCAGCAGCTTAGGCGGGGGCAAAGAGACCCAGTACTTC
TRBV5-1	TRBD1	TRBJ1-1	.	CASSFDRVGYTAFF	TGCGCCAGCAGCTTCGACAGGGTCGGTTATACGGCTTTCTTT
TRBV5-1	TRBD1	TRBJ2-5	once	CASNAQGALETQYF	TGCGCCAGCAATGCGCAGGGGGCGTTGGAGACCCAGTACTTC
TRBV12-5	TRBD1	TRBJ1-3	medium-sized	CASGFSRTGAGNTIYF	TGTGCTAGTGGTTTTTCAAGGACAGGCGCTGGAAACACCATATATTTT
TRBV19	.	TRBJ2-5	.	CASSVGRLDQETQYF	TGTGCCAGTAGCGTTGGTAGACTTGACCAAGAGACCCAGTACTTC
TRBV10-3	.	TRBJ2-1	.	CAISFRGEESEQFF	TGTGCCATCAGTTTCCGGGGAGAAGAAAGTGAGCAGTTCTTC
TRBV12-3/TRBV12-4	.	TRBJ1-2	.	CASSFGKNYGYTF	TGTGCCAGCAGTTTTGGAAAAAACTATGGCTACACCTTC
TRBV28	TRBD2	TRBJ2-6	once	CASSPREGRPPSGANVLTF	TGTGCCAGCAGTCCTCGGGAGGGGCGGCCCCCCTCTGGGGCCAACGTCCTGACTTTC
TRBV5-5	.	TRBJ1-1	.	CASSLIENTEAFF	TGTGCCAGCAGCTTGATTGAGAACACTGAAGCTTTCTTT
TRBV19	.	TRBJ2-3	.	CASSIQGTDTQYF	TGTGCCAGTAGTATTCAGGGCACAGATACGCAGTATTTT
TRBV5-1	.	TRBJ1-4	few	CASSQAVGREKLFF	TGCGCCAGCAGCCAGGCCGTTGGACGTGAAAAACTGTTTTTT
TRBV14	.	TRBJ1-2	.	CASSPGQSYGYTF	TGTGCCAGCAGCCCTGGCCAGTCCTATGGCTACACCTTC
TRBV2	TRBD1	TRBJ2-1	few	CASRGNEQGEKFF	TGTGCCAGCAGGGGGAATGAACAGGGGGAGAAGTTCTTC
TRBV14	TRBD2	TRBJ2-5	.	CASSDLRTSGGETQYF	TGTGCCAGCAGCGACCTCCGGACTAGCGGGGGGGAGACCCAGTACTTC
TRBV27	TRBD1	TRBJ1-2	.	CASSRALDRAGYTF	TGTGCCAGCAGCCGCGCACTCGACAGGGCTGGCTACACCTTC
TRBV7-2	TRBD1	TRBJ2-2	few	CASSSQGRAGELFF	TGTGCCAGCAGCTCACAGGGGCGAGCCGGGGAGCTGTTTTTT
TRBV29-1	.	TRBJ1-4	.	CSVEGGVGEKLFF	TGCAGCGTTGAGGGAGGGGTTGGTGAAAAACTGTTTTTT
TRBV6-6	TRBD1	TRBJ1-5	few	CASSRGQGGSQPQHF	TGTGCCAGCAGCCGTGGACAGGGGGGAAGTCAGCCCCAGCATTTT
TRBV18	.	TRBJ2-3	.	CASSPKGAGLADTQYF	TGTGCCAGCTCACCCAAAGGGGCAGGGCTCGCAGATACGCAGTATTTT
TRBV6-2/TRBV6-3	TRBD1	TRBJ2-2	.	CASSYSYTGVNTGELFF	TGTGCCAGCAGTTACTCTTACACAGGGGTCAACACCGGGGAGCTGTTTTTT
TRBV18	TRBD2	TRBJ2-3	.	CASSQAASGGLTDTQYF	TGTGCCAGCTCACAAGCCGCTAGCGGGGGACTCACAGATACGCAGTATTTT
TRBV7-2	TRBD1	TRBJ2-1	.	CASSLGGQTYNEQFF	TGTGCCAGCAGTTTAGGGGGACAGACATACAATGAGCAGTTCTTC
TRBV2	.	TRBJ2-4	few	CASSLSSAKNIQYF	TGTGCCAGCAGCCTCTCCTCGGCCAAAAACATTCAGTACTTC
TRBV19	.	TRBJ1-4	.	CASSPGSGDEKLFF	TGTGCCAGTAGCCCAGGGAGTGGAGATGAAAAACTGTTTTTT
TRBV24-1	.	TRBJ1-2	.	CATRDRNYGYTF	TGTGCCACCCGTGATAGGAACTATGGCTACACCTTC
TRBV10-1	TRBD1	TRBJ1-2	.	CASSKGQGAGGYTF	TGCGCCAGCAGCAAAGGACAGGGGGCAGGCGGCTACACCTTC
TRBV5-5	.	TRBJ1-1	.	CASSLVVAAEAFF	TGTGCCAGCAGCTTGGTTGTGGCGGCTGAAGCTTTCTTT